This T cell receptor beta chain was observed in a study of shared clonotypes between healthy human individuals. Overall study findings and caveats: Some naive CD4 clonotypes, 4.5% to 5.5%, turned up in common across four donors. Investigators expected sequencing depth to affect clonotype sharing among donors. For sorted subsets, rarefaction showed incomplete sequencing despite large depth.

CD45RO-negative, CCR7-positively selected cells formed the naive CD8 fraction, excluding terminally differentiated effector memory CD45RA+ cells. This clone was found once. The target antigen is unknown. Each sorted subset replicate got 200 ng genomic DNA, 25,000 to 30,000 genomes. Data came from immunoSEQ multiplex PCR; TCRdb stores just in-frame clones and leaves some out. The sample shows about 820,000 clones, 90% to 95% of them seen only once. Material: naive CD8+ T cells sorted from blood. The receptor was derived from a man aged 30 to 39 in good health.

The CDR3 reads CASKTVNTEAFF. The CDR3 DNA reads TGTGCCTCAAAGACAGTGAACACTGAAGCTTTCTTT. This chain connects TRBV28 to TRBJ1-1; maybe TRBD1 (5 bases). Germline-derived CDR1 and CDR2 are MDHEN and SYDVKM. The CDR3 spans 12 residues. V dropped 11 bases and J dropped 0 bases, with 10 bases sitting between them.